This TCR beta chain appears in the sequencing data of a study of blood T cell repertoires in COVID-19. Profiled with immunoSEQ multiplex PCR; TCRdb holds only in-frame clones, not every one. Of 99,000 or so clones in the sample, around 81% are singletons; the top ten hold 7.5% to 10%. J was trimmed by 4 bases and V by 2 bases; bases with no gene match: 8. This CDR3 contains 16 residues. Germline V gives CDR1 SGHVS, CDR2 FNYEAQ. Sequencing input: peripheral blood. The receptor comes from a woman aged 70-85 years with acute or convalescent COVID-19. This chain joins TRBV7-6 and TRBJ2-1; 7 bases align to TRBD2. The CDR3 bases are TGTGCCAGCAGCTTAAGTTTGCGGGAGCTTTACAATGAGCAGTTCTTC. Its translation: CASSLSLRELYNEQFF.